These T cell receptor beta chains were read from a single sample in a study of blood T cells in healthy people across ages. TCRdb fed the 5' RACE reads into MiXCR, producing one record per CDR3 protein. The sample consists of more than 650,000 distinct CDR3 sequences, 22% of them appearing once. Sequencing used blood. These receptors came from a man in his 70s in good health. The CDR3 runs from the conserved cysteine through the conserved F or W. The D gene is left open where the match is weak. Clone sizes are given selectively: once, few, many, or a class where the clone is expanded.

TRBV6-2/TRBV6-3,.,TRBJ2-3,.,TGTGCCAGCAGGACGGCTCGGGACCACGGCGGCACAGATACGCAGTATTTT,CASRTARDHGGTDTQYF
TRBV5-1,.,TRBJ1-2,.,TGCGCCAGCACCGTAGGACAACCAGCTAACTATGGCTACACCTTC,CASTVGQPANYGYTF
TRBV29-1,many,TRBJ2-5,.,TGCAGCGTTGATGGGGAGCTGGAGACCCAGTACTTC,CSVDGELETQYF
TRBV5-1,few,TRBJ2-5,.,TGCGCCAGCAGCTTGTTACCCGGACCGTCGAATCAAGAGACCCAGTACTTC,CASSLLPGPSNQETQYF
TRBV29-1,.,TRBJ1-1,.,TGCAGCGCGACAGGACAACTAAACACTGAAGCTTTCTTT,CSATGQLNTEAFF
TRBV2,.,TRBJ1-1,TRBD1,TGTGCCAGCAGTGAAGAGGGACAGGGATACACTGAAGCTTTCTTT,CASSEEGQGYTEAFF
TRBV9,few,TRBJ1-4,TRBD1,TGTGCCAGCAGAGAACCAGGGGGCAGTGATGAAAAACTGTTTTTT,CASREPGGSDEKLFF
TRBV5-1,few,TRBJ2-6,TRBD1,TGCGCCAGCAGCTTGGTTATTACGACAGGGACCCGCTCTGGGGCCAACGTCCTGACTTTC,CASSLVITTGTRSGANVLTF
TRBV4-1,.,TRBJ2-7,TRBD2,TGCGCCAGCAGCCACACTAGCGGGGACTACGAGCAGTACTTC,CASSHTSGDYEQYF
TRBV12-3/TRBV12-4,few,TRBJ1-5,.,TGTGCCAGCAGTTTACTTAACAGCAATCAGCCCCAGCATTTT,CASSLLNSNQPQHF
TRBV7-9,few,TRBJ1-6,.,TGTGCCAGCAGCTTGCAGCTGCTAGACTCCTATAATTCACCCCTCCACTTT,CASSLQLLDSYNSPLHF
TRBV28,few,TRBJ2-5,.,TGTGCCAGCAGTCCATATGGAGGAAATGGTTTGAAGACCCAGTACTTC,CASSPYGGNGLKTQYF
TRBV2,.,TRBJ2-2,TRBD1,TGTGCCAGCAGTGGGGGGACAGGGCGCCCCGGGGAGCTGTTTTTT,CASSGGTGRPGELFF
TRBV5-1,.,TRBJ2-7,TRBD2,TGCGCCAGCAGCCTGGGACTAGCGGGAGTCAATGAGCAGCTCTTC,CASSLGLAGVNEQLF
TRBV2,once,TRBJ1-1,.,TGTGCCAGCAGTGGACAGATTCATGAAGCTTTCTTT,CASSGQIHEAFF
TRBV29-1,few,TRBJ1-1,.,TGCAGCGTTGGGGCCCGGGCTAGCACTACGGGGCAAAGTGTTGCTTTCTTT,CSVGARASTTGQSVAFF
TRBV2,few,TRBJ1-2,TRBD1,TGTGCCAGCAGTCTTGCCGGGACAGCAAACTATGGCTACACCTTC,CASSLAGTANYGYTF
TRBV12-3/TRBV12-4,.,TRBJ1-5,TRBD1,TGTGCCAGCAGTTTAGGGGGGACAGCAAATCAGCCCCAGCATTTT,CASSLGGTANQPQHF
TRBV12-3/TRBV12-4,.,TRBJ2-3,.,TGTGCCAGCAGTTTTTCGGCGGGATTCACAGATACGCAGTATTTT,CASSFSAGFTDTQYF
TRBV7-2,.,TRBJ2-2,.,TGTGCCAGCAGCTTAGGTTCCGGGAACACCGGGGAGCTGTTTTTT,CASSLGSGNTGELFF
TRBV29-1,few,TRBJ1-1,.,TGCAGCAGCAGGGTAGCCACTGAAGCTTTCTTT,CSSRVATEAFF
TRBV2,few,TRBJ2-5,TRBD2,TGTGCCAGCTGGAAGGGAGGGGCGGACCAAGAGACCCAGTACTTC,CASWKGGADQETQYF
TRBV15,few,TRBJ1-1,TRBD1,TGTGCCACCAGCAGAGGAGGGGGCGGAGCTGAAGCTTTCTTT,CATSRGGGGAEAFF
TRBV3-1,.,TRBJ2-7,.,TGTGCCAGCAGCCAAGATTCGTGGGGTTCTGAGCAGTACTTC,CASSQDSWGSEQYF
TRBV12-3/TRBV12-4,few,TRBJ1-5,.,TGTGCCAGCAGTTTAAATGCCAATCAGCCCCAGCATTTT,CASSLNANQPQHF
TRBV6-6,.,TRBJ1-4,.,TGTGCCAGCAGTTACGGGCGGGGCTACAGTGAAAAACTGTTTTTT,CASSYGRGYSEKLFF
TRBV20-1,.,TRBJ1-5,.,TGCAGTGCTAGAGAGTGGGGGGGCGTGCGAAATCAGCCCCAGCATTTT,CSAREWGGVRNQPQHF
TRBV20-1,.,TRBJ2-7,TRBD2,TGCAGTGCAAGTGGTCTAGCGGGCTCCTACGAGCAGTACTTC,CSASGLAGSYEQYF